Here is one T cell receptor beta chain with its context. This sample stems from a study of blood T cell repertoires in COVID-19. The overall study: The origin of the acute and convalescent COVID-19 samples was the United States, Italy and Spain. From T cells, B-cell-depleted T cells, or PBMCs came the material, which was cDNA or gDNA.

Per the original data handling: Estimated nucleated cell counts came from reference gene primer amplification. The table came from immunoSEQ multiplex PCR; TCRdb's copy has only in-frame clones and leaves some out. V, J and clone size were drawn from that table, and D and trimming were deduced from the DNA. Among about 150,000 clones listed, around 84% were seen once. This receptor was identified in an elderly man with acute or convalescent COVID-19. Source material: peripheral blood.

CDR3 sequence (DNA): TGTGCCTGGTCGGGACAGGTCTATGGCTACACCTTC. This translates into CAWSGQVYGYTF. The J gene is TRBJ1-2, the V gene TRBV30; 8 nucleotides align to TRBD1. V lost 5 bases, J lost 4 bases, and 3 bases stayed unmatched. This CDR3 spans 12 amino acids. The germline gives CDR1 GTSNPN, CDR2 SVGIG (reference sequence).